This paragraph reports one T cell receptor beta chain. Its antigen is as yet unknown. This sample was taken from a study of cytomegalovirus exposure and HLA in healthy donors. The length of the CDR3 is 15 residues. Trimming left V 0 bases short and J 4 bases short, with 13 bases between. Germline-derived CDR1 and CDR2 are SGDLS and YYNGEE. A multiplex PCR was run with 60 Vbeta primers and 13 Jbeta primers. Data came from immunoSEQ multiplex PCR; TCRdb stores just in-frame clones and leaves some out. Of 150,000 to 200,000 clones listed, 75% to 90% are singletons. Broader study findings: There was a cluster of highly shared sequence variants that was likely a sequencing artifact.

The sample comprised PBMCs. The sequence was obtained from a male donor in good health and CMV-seropositive. The chain has TRBV9 and TRBJ1-2; D uncertain. Written as DNA, the CDR3 is TGTGCCAGCAGCGTAGGGGAGGGCGCGGGCTATGGCTACACCTTC. Translated: CASSVGEGAGYGYTF.